These 31 T cell receptor beta chains share one sample of origin, sequenced in a study of cytomegalovirus exposure and HLA in healthy donors. PCR employed 60 Vbeta and 13 Jbeta primers. Method: immunoSEQ multiplex PCR; TCRdb's copy keeps in-frame clones and lacks some. This sample contains roughly 100,000 clones. The sample was PBMCs. These receptor sequences come from a man aged 35 to 55 in good health and CMV-seronegative.

The rearrangement joins TRBV4-1 to TRBJ1-1; TRBD1 might be the D (5 bases). The CDR3 sequence is 17 residues long. In germline, CDR1 is MGHRA, CDR2 YSYEKL. V dropped 1 base and J dropped 2 bases, with 17 bases sitting between them. Here the CDR3 DNA reads TGCGCCAGCAGCCAAGGTAGGGGTAGTTTCCAAAACACTGAAGCTTTCTTT. This sequence encodes CASSQGRGSFQNTEAFF.

The chain joins TRBV6-5 to TRBJ2-7; TRBD1 aligns across 8 bases. V was pared by 4 bases and J by 4 bases, with 6 bases of the junction left unmatched. CDR1 is MNHEY and CDR2 is SVGAGI in the germline V gene. This CDR3 has 14 residues. The CDR3 nucleotides are TGTGCCAGCAGTTGGGACAGGATGCTTTACGAGCAGTACTTC. The encoded protein is CASSWDRMLYEQYF.

This chain uses TRBV25-1 with TRBJ2-3; a possible D gene is TRBD2 (5 bases). The length of the CDR3 is 14 residues. V shed 5 bases and J shed 6 bases, with 15 bases lying between them. Per the germline V gene, CDR1 is MGHDK and CDR2 is SYGVNS. The CDR3 bases are TGTGCCAGCAGTCGCCGGACTGCCCGGGATACGCAGTATTTT. It yields the protein CASSRRTARDTQYF.

This chain joins TRBV30 and TRBJ1-1; 11 bases map to TRBD1. CDR1 and CDR2 from the germline V gene are GTSNPN and SVGIG (reference sequence). V was pared by 3 bases and J by 5 bases, with 2 bases of the junction left unmatched. CDR3 length equals 13 residues. The CDR3 region is CAWRGQGATEAFF. In DNA form, the CDR3 reads TGTGCCTGGAGAGGACAGGGGGCGACTGAAGCTTTCTTT. The variable domain in full, with the rest retrieved from reference TRBV30 and TRBJ1-1, is SQTIHQWPATLVQPVGSPLSLECTVEGTSNPNLYWYRQAAGRGLQLLFYSVGIGQISSEVPQNLSASRPQDRQFILSSKKLLLSDSGFYLCAWRGQGATEAFFGQGTRLTVV.

The genes are TRBV4-3 and TRBJ1-1; 7 bases line up with TRBD1. Germline-derived CDR1 and CDR2 are LGHNA and YSLEER. The CDR3 has 15 residues. Trimming removed 0 bases from V and 6 bases from J; junction bases left unmatched: 7. The CDR3: CASSQDNRRGPEAFF. The CDR3 bases are TGCGCCAGCAGCCAAGATAATAGAAGGGGGCCTGAAGCTTTCTTT.

The V and J genes are TRBV7-2 and TRBJ2-1; 13 positions match TRBD2. CDR1 is SGHTA and CDR2 is FQGNSA in the germline V gene. This CDR3 has 17 residues. Losses at the gene ends were 1 base for V and 4 bases for J; bases not matched to a gene: 4. The DNA for the CDR3 is TGTGCCAGCAGCTTAGGGGGACTAGCGGGGAGTTACAATGAGCAGTTCTTC. Its protein product is CASSLGGLAGSYNEQFF.

This chain uses TRBV7-9 with TRBJ1-3; 8 bases line up with TRBD1. V was clipped by 1 base and J by 2 bases; unmatched bases: 4. CDR3 length: 16 residues. The V gene's germline CDR1 is SEHNR and CDR2 FQNEAQ (reference sequence). CDR3 amino acids: CASSLGTGWPGNTIYF. The CDR3 DNA reads TGTGCCAGCAGCTTAGGGACAGGGTGGCCTGGAAACACCATATATTTT.

The chain is built from TRBV21-1 and TRBJ2-2; the table names TRBD2, a call not compared with the DNA. TRBV21-1 is designated a pseudogene. The CDR3 extends over 19 amino acids. The chain's CDR3 is CASSKAKVAGRLNTGELFF. The CDR3, as DNA: TGTGCCAGCAGCAAAGCGAAGGTAGCGGGTAGATTGAACACCGGGGAGCTGTTTTTT.

This chain joins TRBV11-2 and TRBJ1-2, with D possibly TRBD1 on 5 matching bases. This CDR3 has 12 residues. V lost 4 bases and J lost 6, with 9 bases in between. Germline lookup yields CDR1 SGHAT and CDR2 FQNNGV. The CDR3 sequence: CASSSEGNGYTF. The DNA of the CDR3 is TGTGCCAGCAGCTCGGAGGGGAATGGCTACACCTTC.

Comments on this clone: Other DNA sequences in the sample encode the same CDR3. The chain joins TRBV30 to TRBJ2-1, with D possibly being TRBD2 (5 bases). With 1 base removed from V and 0 bases from J, the gap between germline ends came to 10 bases. Germline V gene sequence: CDR1 GTSNPN, CDR2 SVGIG (reference sequence). CDR3 length: 15 residues. CDR3 bases: TGTGCCTGGAGTGGCGGACTTAGCTCCTACAATGAGCAGTTCTTC. As protein: CAWSGGLSSYNEQFF. The whole variable domain, filled in from reference TRBV30 and TRBJ2-1, reads SQTIHQWPATLVQPVGSPLSLECTVEGTSNPNLYWYRQAAGRGLQLLFYSVGIGQISSEVPQNLSASRPQDRQFILSSKKLLLSDSGFYLCAWSGGLSSYNEQFFGPGTRLTVL.

The chain links TRBV4-3 to TRBJ1-4, with no clear D. The length of the CDR3 is 15 residues. Trimming took 0 bases from V and 4 from J, leaving 9 bases between them. CDR1 and CDR2 from the germline V gene are LGHNA and YSLEER. Here the CDR3 reads CASSQESQINEKLFF. In DNA form, the CDR3 reads TGCGCCAGCAGCCAAGAGTCGCAGATTAATGAAAAACTGTTTTTT.

J is TRBJ2-7 and V is TRBV7-2; tentatively, D is TRBD2 (6 bases). This CDR3 has 15 amino acids. Germline V lookup: CDR1 SGHTA, CDR2 FQGNSA. With 0 bases removed from V and 1 base from J, the gap between germline ends came to 10 bases. For the CDR3, the DNA is TGTGCCAGCAGCTTAGCGGGGGGTCTATCCTACGAGCAGTACTTC. Amino acids: CASSLAGGLSYEQYF.

This chain uses TRBV6-6 with TRBJ2-3; possibly TRBD1 for D (5 bases). This CDR3 is 12 amino acids long. The V end was cut by 7 bases, the J end by 6 bases, with 11 bases between. Germline values: CDR1 MNHNY, CDR2 SVGAGI (reference sequence). The CDR3 protein is CASKTVIDTQYF. The CDR3 nucleotides are TGTGCCAGCAAGACAGTTATCGATACGCAGTATTTT.

This sequence joins TRBV7-9 and TRBJ1-2; a weak D match, TRBD1 (5 bases). The CDR3 sequence is 14 residues long. Per the germline V gene, CDR1 is SEHNR and CDR2 is FQNEAQ (reference sequence). Trimming shortened V by 0 bases and J by 8 bases, and 13 bases separated the two germline ends. CDR3 residues: CASSLAEGPLGYTF. CDR3 DNA sequence: TGTGCCAGCAGCTTAGCGGAGGGGCCCCTCGGCTACACCTTC.

The chain uses TRBV28 and TRBJ2-7, with TRBD2 matching over 7 bases. This CDR3 has 16 amino acids. CDR1 MDHEN and CDR2 SYDVKM come from the germline V gene. Trimming cost V 3 bases and J 2 bases; bases outside gene matches: 10. CDR3: CASSFPPGGNTYEQYF. CDR3 DNA: TGTGCCAGCAGTTTTCCTCCGGGAGGTAATACCTACGAGCAGTACTTC.

The rearrangement links TRBV2 to TRBJ2-2; TRBD1 is a possible D gene (6 bases). Trimming removed 8 bases from V and 5 bases from J, with 18 bases in between. The CDR3 sequence is 15 residues long. The germline gives CDR1 SNHLY, CDR2 FYNNEI. CDR3: CASSGAQTGTGELFF. In DNA form, the CDR3 reads TGTGCCAGCTCAGGGGCTCAGACAGGAACCGGGGAGCTGTTTTTT.

The chain is built from TRBV5-4 and TRBJ2-7; 15 bases fit TRBD2. CDR3 length equals 18 residues. Trimming at V came to 3 bases and at J to 3 bases, leaving 10 bases not matched to a gene. The germline V gene encodes CDR1 SGHNT and CDR2 YYREEE (reference sequence). CDR3 sequence (DNA): TGTGCCAGCAGCTCCGGGACTAGCGGGGGGCCTACCTACTACGAGCAGTACTTC. As protein: CASSSGTSGGPTYYEQYF.

V is TRBV7-9 and J is TRBJ1-2; TRBD1 matches 9 bases. This CDR3 contains 16 residues. Losses at the gene ends were 5 bases for V and 7 bases for J; bases not matched to a gene: 14. The germline V gene encodes CDR1 SEHNR and CDR2 FQNEAQ (reference sequence). The CDR3 region is CASSVGENRGRSGYTF. CDR3 nucleotide sequence: TGTGCCAGCAGCGTTGGGGAAAACAGGGGGCGAAGTGGCTACACCTTC.

The chain recombines TRBV27 with TRBJ1-1; 11 positions match TRBD1. Germline trimming cut 4 bases from V and 4 bases from J; bases unmatched to any gene: 8. The CDR3 sequence is 16 residues long. CDR1 is MNHEY, CDR2 SMNVEV, per germline (reference sequence). The CDR3 nucleotides are TGTGCCAGCAGTTCATTAACCGGGACAGGGGGCACTGAAGCTTTCTTT. It yields the protein CASSSLTGTGGTEAFF.

The chain uses TRBV19 and TRBJ2-1; TRBD1 agrees at 7 bases. CDR1 is LNHDA, CDR2 SQIVND, per germline (reference sequence). The J segment lost 6 bases and the V segment lost 5 bases, leaving 4 bases of the junction unmatched. The CDR3 has 13 amino acids. CDR3 in amino acids: CASSRDSSNEQFF. The CDR3 DNA reads as TGTGCCAGTAGTCGGGACAGCTCCAATGAGCAGTTCTTC.

V usage is TRBV27 and J usage is TRBJ2-7, with 10 bases that match TRBD1. The CDR3 runs 13 residues. CDR1 is MNHEY and CDR2 is SMNVEV in the germline V gene (reference sequence). V shed 4 bases and J 5 bases; nucleotides not matched to a gene: 2. CDR3 sequence: CASSSDRGNEQYF. CDR3 DNA sequence: TGTGCCAGCAGTTCGGACAGGGGGAACGAGCAGTACTTC.

The chain has TRBV30 and TRBJ1-2, with 12 bases that match TRBD1. This CDR3 has 14 amino acids. V lost 5 bases and J lost 8; bases outside the gene matches: 9. CDR1 and CDR2 (germline): GTSNPN, SVGIG (reference sequence). This CDR3 reads CAWWTGTGGGGYTF. As DNA, the CDR3 is TGTGCCTGGTGGACCGGGACAGGGGGCGGGGGCTACACCTTC. Drawing the rest from reference TRBV30 and TRBJ1-2, the complete variable domain is SQTIHQWPATLVQPVGSPLSLECTVEGTSNPNLYWYRQAAGRGLQLLFYSVGIGQISSEVPQNLSASRPQDRQFILSSKKLLLSDSGFYLCAWWTGTGGGGYTFGSGTRLTVV.

The chain recombines TRBV27 with TRBJ2-7, with TRBD2 as a possible D gene (6 bases). CDR1 and CDR2 from the germline V gene are MNHEY and SMNVEV (reference sequence). The germline V and J ends were trimmed by 2 bases and 3 bases, with 8 bases remaining between them. The CDR3 is 13 amino acids. CDR3 loop: CASSLQGGYEQYF. The CDR3 nucleotides read TGTGCCAGCAGTTTACAGGGAGGCTACGAGCAGTACTTC.

This chain links TRBV27 with TRBJ1-6, with TRBD1 identical over 7 bases. J gave up 7 bases and V 0 bases, and 6 bases lay outside the gene matches. Germline CDR1 and CDR2: MNHEY and SMNVEV (reference sequence). This CDR3 has 16 amino acids. CDR3 region: CASSLSDRTPNSPLHF. In DNA form, the CDR3 reads TGTGCCAGCAGTTTATCGGACAGGACACCAAATTCACCCCTCCACTTT.

The rearrangement joins TRBV30 to TRBJ2-5; D call uncertain. TRBJ2-7 explains the end of the DNA better; the J call may be wrong. The germline gives CDR1 GTSNPN, CDR2 SVGIG (reference sequence). The CDR3 is made up of 17 amino acids. CDR3 coding DNA: TGTGCCTGGAGCCCAAGGCGAGGCGTAAATTTACCGCACGAGCAGTACTTC. Protein sequence: CAWSPRRGVNLPHEQYF.

The V and J genes are TRBV30 and TRBJ1-6; 7 bases line up with TRBD1. Germline-derived CDR1 and CDR2 are GTSNPN and SVGIG (reference sequence). Trimming at V came to 8 bases and at J to 8 bases, leaving 9 bases not matched to a gene. The CDR3 loop spans 13 amino acids. The CDR3 protein is CAQGEQGDSPLHF. CDR3 sequence (DNA): TGTGCCCAGGGGGAACAGGGAGATTCACCCCTCCACTTT.

This rearrangement joins TRBV10-3 to TRBJ1-1, with no clear D. Germline V gene sequence: CDR1 ENHRY, CDR2 SYGVKD. Trimming cost V 6 bases and J 3 bases, with 17 bases left between them. CDR3 length: 15 amino acids. In DNA form, the CDR3 reads TGTGCCATCAGCCTCCTCCCCCAAGCGGACACTGAAGCTTTCTTT. This translates into CAISLLPQADTEAFF.

The chain joins TRBV5-4 to TRBJ2-5, with D unresolved. Gene TRBJ2-7 matches the end of the DNA better, so the J call may be wrong. CDR1 and CDR2 from the germline V gene are SGHNT and YYREEE (reference sequence). This CDR3 has 17 residues. The CDR3 bases are TGTGCCAGCAGCTTCTCTACGGCGACGGATTTGTACTACGAGCAGTACTTC. Protein product: CASSFSTATDLYYEQYF.

This chain uses TRBV2 with TRBJ2-3; TRBD2 aligns across 10 bases. The V and J ends lost 6 bases and 1 base, in that order; junction bases with no gene match: 10. The V gene's germline CDR1 is SNHLY and CDR2 FYNNEI. The CDR3 contains 17 residues. The CDR3 sequence is CASREASGSLGTDTQYF. The CDR3 DNA sequence: TGTGCCAGCAGAGAGGCTAGCGGGAGTTTAGGCACAGATACGCAGTATTTT.

The genes are TRBV27 and TRBJ1-2, with 8 bases that match TRBD1. Germline assignment: CDR1 MNHEY and CDR2 SMNVEV (reference sequence). Germline trimming cut 4 bases from V and 7 bases from J; bases unmatched to any gene: 8. CDR3 length: 14 amino acids. The CDR3, as DNA: TGTGCCAGCAGTTCGGGACAGGCAAGTAGTGGCTACACCTTC. This codes for CASSSGQASSGYTF.

The chain employs TRBV28 and TRBJ2-1; TRBD2 matches at 12 bases. The CDR3 covers 16 residues. J was trimmed by 5 bases and V by 4 bases; bases with no gene match: 6. CDR1 and CDR2 from the germline V gene are MDHEN and SYDVKM. DNA for the CDR3: TGTGCCAGCAGTTCTCCTAGCGGGAGGGCCCACAATGAGCAGTTCTTC. This codes for CASSSPSGRAHNEQFF.